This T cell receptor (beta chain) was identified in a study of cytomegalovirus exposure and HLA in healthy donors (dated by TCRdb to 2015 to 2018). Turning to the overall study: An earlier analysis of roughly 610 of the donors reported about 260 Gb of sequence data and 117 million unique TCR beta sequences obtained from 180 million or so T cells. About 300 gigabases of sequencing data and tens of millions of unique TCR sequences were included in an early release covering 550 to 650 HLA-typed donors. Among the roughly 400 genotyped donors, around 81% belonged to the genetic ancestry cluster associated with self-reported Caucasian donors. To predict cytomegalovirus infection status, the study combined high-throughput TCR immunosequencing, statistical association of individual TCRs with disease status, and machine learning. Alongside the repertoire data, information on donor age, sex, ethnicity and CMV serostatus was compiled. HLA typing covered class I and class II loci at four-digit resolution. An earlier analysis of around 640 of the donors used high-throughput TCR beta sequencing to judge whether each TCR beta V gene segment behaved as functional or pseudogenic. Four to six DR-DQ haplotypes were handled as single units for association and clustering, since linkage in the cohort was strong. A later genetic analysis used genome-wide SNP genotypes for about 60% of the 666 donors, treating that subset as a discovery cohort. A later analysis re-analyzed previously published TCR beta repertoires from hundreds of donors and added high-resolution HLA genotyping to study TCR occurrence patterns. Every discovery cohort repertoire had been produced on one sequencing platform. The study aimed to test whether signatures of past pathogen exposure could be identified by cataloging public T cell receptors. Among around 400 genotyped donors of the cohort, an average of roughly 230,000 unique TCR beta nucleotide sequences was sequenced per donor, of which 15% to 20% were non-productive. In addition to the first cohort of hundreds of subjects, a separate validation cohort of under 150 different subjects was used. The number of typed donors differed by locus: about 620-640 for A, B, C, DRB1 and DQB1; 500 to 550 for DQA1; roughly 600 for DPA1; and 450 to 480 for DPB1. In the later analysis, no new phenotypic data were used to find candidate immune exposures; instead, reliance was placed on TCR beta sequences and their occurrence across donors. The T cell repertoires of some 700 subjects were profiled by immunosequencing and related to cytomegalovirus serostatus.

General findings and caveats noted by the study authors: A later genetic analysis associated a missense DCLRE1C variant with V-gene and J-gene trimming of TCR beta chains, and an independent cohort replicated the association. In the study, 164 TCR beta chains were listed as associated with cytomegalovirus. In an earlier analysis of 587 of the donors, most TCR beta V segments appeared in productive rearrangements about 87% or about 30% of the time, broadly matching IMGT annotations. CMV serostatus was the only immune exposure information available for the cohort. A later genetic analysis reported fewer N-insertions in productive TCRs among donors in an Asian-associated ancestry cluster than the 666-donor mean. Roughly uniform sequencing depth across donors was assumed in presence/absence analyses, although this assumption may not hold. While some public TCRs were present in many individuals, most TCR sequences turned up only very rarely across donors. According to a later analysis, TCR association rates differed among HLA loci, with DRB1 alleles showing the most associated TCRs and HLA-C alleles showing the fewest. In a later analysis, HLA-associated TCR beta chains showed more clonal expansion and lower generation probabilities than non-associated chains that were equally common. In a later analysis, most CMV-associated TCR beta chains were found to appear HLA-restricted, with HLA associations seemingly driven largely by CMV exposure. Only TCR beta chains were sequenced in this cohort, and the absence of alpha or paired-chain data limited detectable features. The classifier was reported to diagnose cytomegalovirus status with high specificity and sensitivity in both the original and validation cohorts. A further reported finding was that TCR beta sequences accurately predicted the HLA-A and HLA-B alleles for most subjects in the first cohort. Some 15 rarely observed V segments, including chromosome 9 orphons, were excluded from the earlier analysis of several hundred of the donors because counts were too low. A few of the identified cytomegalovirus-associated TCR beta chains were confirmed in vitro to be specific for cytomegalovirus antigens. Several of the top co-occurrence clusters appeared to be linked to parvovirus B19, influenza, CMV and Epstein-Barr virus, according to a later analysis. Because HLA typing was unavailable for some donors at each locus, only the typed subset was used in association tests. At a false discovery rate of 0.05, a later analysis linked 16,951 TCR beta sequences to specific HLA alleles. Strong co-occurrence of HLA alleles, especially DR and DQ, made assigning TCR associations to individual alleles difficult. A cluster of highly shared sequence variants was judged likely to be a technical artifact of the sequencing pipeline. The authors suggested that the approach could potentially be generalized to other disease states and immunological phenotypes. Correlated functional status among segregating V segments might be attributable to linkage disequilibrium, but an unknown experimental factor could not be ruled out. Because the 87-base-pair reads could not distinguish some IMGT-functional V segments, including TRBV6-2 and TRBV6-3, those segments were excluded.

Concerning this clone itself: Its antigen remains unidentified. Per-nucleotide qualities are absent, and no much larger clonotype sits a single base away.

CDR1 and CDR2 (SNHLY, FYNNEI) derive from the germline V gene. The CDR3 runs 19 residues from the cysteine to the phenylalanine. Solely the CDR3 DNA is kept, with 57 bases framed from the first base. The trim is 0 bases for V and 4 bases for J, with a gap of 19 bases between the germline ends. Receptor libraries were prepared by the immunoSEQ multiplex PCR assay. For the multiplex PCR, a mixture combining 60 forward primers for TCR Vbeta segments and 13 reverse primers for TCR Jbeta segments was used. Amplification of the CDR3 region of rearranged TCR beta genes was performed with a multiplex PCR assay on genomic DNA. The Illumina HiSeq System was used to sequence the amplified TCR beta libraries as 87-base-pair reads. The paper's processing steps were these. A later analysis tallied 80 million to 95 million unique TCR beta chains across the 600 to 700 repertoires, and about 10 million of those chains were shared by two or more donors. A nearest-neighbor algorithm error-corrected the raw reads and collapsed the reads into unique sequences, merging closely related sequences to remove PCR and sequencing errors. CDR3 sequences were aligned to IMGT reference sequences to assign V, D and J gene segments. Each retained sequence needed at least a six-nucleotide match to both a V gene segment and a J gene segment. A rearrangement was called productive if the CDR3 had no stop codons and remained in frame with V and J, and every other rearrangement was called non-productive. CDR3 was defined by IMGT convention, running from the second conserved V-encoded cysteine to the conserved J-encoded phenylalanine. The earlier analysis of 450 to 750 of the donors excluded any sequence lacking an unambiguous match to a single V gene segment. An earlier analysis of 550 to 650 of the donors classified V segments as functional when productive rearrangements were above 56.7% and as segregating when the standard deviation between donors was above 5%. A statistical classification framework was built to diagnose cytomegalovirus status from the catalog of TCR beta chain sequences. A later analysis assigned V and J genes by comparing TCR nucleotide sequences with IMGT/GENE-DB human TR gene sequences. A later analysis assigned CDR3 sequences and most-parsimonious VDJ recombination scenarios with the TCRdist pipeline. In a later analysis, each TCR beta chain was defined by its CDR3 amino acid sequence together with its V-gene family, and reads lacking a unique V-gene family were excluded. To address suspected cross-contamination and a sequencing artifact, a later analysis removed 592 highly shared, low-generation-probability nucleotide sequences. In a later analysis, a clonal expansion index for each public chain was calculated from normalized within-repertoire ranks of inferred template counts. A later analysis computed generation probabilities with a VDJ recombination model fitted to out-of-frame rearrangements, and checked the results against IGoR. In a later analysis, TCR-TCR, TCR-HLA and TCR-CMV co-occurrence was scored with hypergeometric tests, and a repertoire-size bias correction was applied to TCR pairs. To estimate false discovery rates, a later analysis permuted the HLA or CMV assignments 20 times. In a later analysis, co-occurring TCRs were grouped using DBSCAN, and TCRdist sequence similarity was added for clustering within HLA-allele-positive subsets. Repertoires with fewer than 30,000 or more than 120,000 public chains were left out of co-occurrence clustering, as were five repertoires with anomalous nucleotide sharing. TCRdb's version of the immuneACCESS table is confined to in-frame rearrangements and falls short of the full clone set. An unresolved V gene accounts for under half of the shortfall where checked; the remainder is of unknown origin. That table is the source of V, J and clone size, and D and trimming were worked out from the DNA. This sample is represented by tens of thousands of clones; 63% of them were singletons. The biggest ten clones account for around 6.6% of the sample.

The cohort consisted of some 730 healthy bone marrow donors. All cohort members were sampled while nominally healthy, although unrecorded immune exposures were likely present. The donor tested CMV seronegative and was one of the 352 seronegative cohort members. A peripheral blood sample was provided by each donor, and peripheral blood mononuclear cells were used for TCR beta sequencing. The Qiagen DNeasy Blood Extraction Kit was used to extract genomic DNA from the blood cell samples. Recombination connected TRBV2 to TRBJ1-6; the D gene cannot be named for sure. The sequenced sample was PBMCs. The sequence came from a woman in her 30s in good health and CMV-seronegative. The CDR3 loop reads CASSEATWGVREYNSPLHF. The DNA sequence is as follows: TGTGCCAGCAGTGAAGCGACGTGGGGAGTAAGGGAATATAATTCACCCCTCCACTTT.